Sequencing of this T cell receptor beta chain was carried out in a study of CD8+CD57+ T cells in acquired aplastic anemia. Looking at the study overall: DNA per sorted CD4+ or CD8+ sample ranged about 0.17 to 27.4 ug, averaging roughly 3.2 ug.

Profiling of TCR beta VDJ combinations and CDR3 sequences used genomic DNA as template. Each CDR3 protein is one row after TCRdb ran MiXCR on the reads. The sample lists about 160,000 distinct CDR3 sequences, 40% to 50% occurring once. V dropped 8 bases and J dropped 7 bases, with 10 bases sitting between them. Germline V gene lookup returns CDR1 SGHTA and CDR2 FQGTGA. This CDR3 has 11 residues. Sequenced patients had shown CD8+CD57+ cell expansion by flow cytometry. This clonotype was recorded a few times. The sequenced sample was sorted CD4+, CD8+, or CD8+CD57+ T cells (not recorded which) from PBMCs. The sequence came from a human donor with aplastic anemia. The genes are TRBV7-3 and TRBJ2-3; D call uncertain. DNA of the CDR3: TGTGCCAGCCTAGATGCGAATACGCAGTATTTT. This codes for CASLDANTQYF.